This record looks at one T cell receptor beta chain sequence and its context. The target antigen is unknown. The sample comes from a study of human T cells and chemical hapten exposure. Whole-study context: TCR yields per sample varied, mainly owing to small pooled library volume differences. Whole-study findings and limits: High-frequency TCRs, those above 1 in 1000, stayed the same after DPC sensitization.

Time point reported: healthy volunteer bleed at 6 weeks. Blood, whole and unfractionated, served as the source for total RNA extraction. Unique molecular identifiers were attached to individual cDNA molecules during library preparation. In the source study's methods: Samples contained a median of roughly 100,000 TCRs, with a range of roughly 23,224 to 700,000. TCRdb reprocessed the RACE reads via MiXCR and lists one record per CDR3 protein. The V and J calls were not made by the authors but by TCRdb's processing. Here the sample spans about 65,000 distinct CDR3 sequences, under 7.5% being singletons. The V gene lost 3 bases and the J gene lost 2 bases, with 15 bases spanning the gap. Germline loops: CDR1 DFQATT, CDR2 SNEGSKA (reference sequence). The CDR3 loop spans 15 amino acids.

The chain recombines TRBV20-1 with TRBJ2-3; the D is unclear. The material sequenced was whole blood. The TCR originated in a female donor in good health. Some clones in this sample may be carry-over from other donors' samples. In nucleotides, the CDR3 is TGCAGTGCTAGTAGGGCAGGAGAAGCCACAGATACGCAGTATTTT. Protein sequence: CSASRAGEATDTQYF.